These 9 T cell receptor beta chains were all obtained from the same sample, sequenced in a study of human T cells and chemical hapten exposure. The time point here: patch test 2, 6 weeks after DPC sensitization. Treatment denoted: therapeutic diphenylcyclopropenone sensitization with weekly scalp DPC. TCRdb ran MiXCR on the RACE reads and lists one entry per CDR3 protein. The sample includes roughly 120,000 distinct CDR3 sequences, about a tenth of them seen just once. This sample comprised whole blood, obtained in connection with sensitization to the hapten diphenylcyclopropenone (DPC). These receptor sequences come from a middle-aged woman with alopecia areata. Some clones in this sample may be carry-over from other donors' samples.

In its sample, this clonotype was seen many times. The chain links TRBV20-1 to TRBJ1-5; no clear D. This CDR3 contains 13 residues. CDR1 DFQATT and CDR2 SNEGSKA come from the germline V gene (reference sequence). V lost 6 bases, J lost 5 bases, and 14 bases lay in between. The CDR3 DNA reads TGCAGTGCCCAGAGTGTGGAACATCAGCCCCAGCATTTT. Amino acids: CSAQSVEHQPQHF.

The chain couples TRBV30 to TRBJ2-7; D is uncertain. The V gene's germline CDR1 is GTSNPN and CDR2 SVGIG (reference sequence). CDR3 length equals 12 residues. The V end lost 5 bases, the J end lost 3 bases, and 11 bases lay between the germline ends. The CDR3 here is CAWGRTFYEQYF. The CDR3 coding sequence is TGTGCCTGGGGGCGGACCTTCTACGAGCAGTACTTC.

This clonotype was seen at least ten times. One junction end does not reproduce the germline sequence, and a read error may be involved. This rearrangement joins TRBV25-1 to TRBJ1-4; D may be TRBD1 (5 bases). Germline V CDR1 and CDR2: MGHDK, SYGVNS. The CDR3 runs 14 residues. CDR3 in DNA: TGTGCCAGCAGTGAGGATCCGGGCGGGGGTCTAATGTTATTT. Its translation: CASSEDPGGGLMLF. Supplemented by reference TRBV25-1 and TRBJ1-4, the full variable domain reads EADIYQTPRYLVIGTGKKITLECSQTMGHDKMYWYQQDPGMELHLIHYSYGVNSTEKGDLSSESTVSRIRTEHFPLTLESARPSHTSQYLCASSEDPGGGLMLFGSGTQLSVL.

This clonotype was observed a handful of times. This rearrangement joins TRBV7-9 to TRBJ2-7; D not certain. V was pared by 3 bases and J by 2 bases, with 11 bases between. The germline V gene has CDR1 SEHNR and CDR2 FQNEAQ (reference sequence). There are 14 residues in the CDR3. This CDR3 reads CASSFSTGTYEQYF. CDR3 DNA: TGTGCCAGCAGCTTCTCTACTGGCACCTACGAGCAGTACTTC.

This clonotype was observed at least ten times. The chain has TRBV5-1 and TRBJ2-7, with TRBD1 matching 7 bases. CDR1 SGHRS and CDR2 YFSETQ come from the germline V gene. V was pared by 4 bases and J by 6 bases, with 7 bases of the junction left unmatched. CDR3 length: 13 amino acids. CDR3 nucleotide sequence: TGCGCCAGCAGCCCGGGACAGCTGGGCGAGCAGTACTTC. This encodes CASSPGQLGEQYF.

This clonotype was seen ten or more times. The chain couples TRBV3-1 to TRBJ2-1; D is undetermined. Trimming took off 4 bases at V and 0 bases at J, with 10 bases between the two ends. The V gene's germline CDR1 is LGHDT and CDR2 YNNKEL (reference sequence). This CDR3 is 15 amino acids long. The CDR3 DNA is TGTGCCAGCAGCCCTACTTACGGCTCCTACAATGAGCAGTTCTTC. Translated, it gives CASSPTYGSYNEQFF.

This clonotype appeared many times. The genes are TRBV29-1 and TRBJ2-2; D gene unclear. V shed 5 bases and J shed 5 bases, with 9 bases lying between them. CDR3 length: 12 residues. CDR1 and CDR2 from the germline V gene are SQVTM and ANQGSEA. CDR3 nucleotide sequence: TGCAGCGTTTCTCAATCGACCGGGGAGCTGTTTTTT. Translated: CSVSQSTGELFF.

This clonotype was seen repeatedly, ten times or more. CDR3 sequence: CASSSTGSTEAFF. CDR3 DNA sequence: TGTGCCAGCAGTTCTACAGGAAGTACTGAAGCTTTCTTT. The rearrangement links TRBV28 to TRBJ1-1, with D perhaps TRBD1 (5 bases). The length of the CDR3 is 13 residues. Trimming pared 4 bases from V and 5 bases from J, leaving 11 bases between. CDR1 is MDHEN and CDR2 is SYDVKM in the germline V gene.

This clonotype was seen ten or more times. The chain recombines TRBV11-3 with TRBJ2-2; D remains ambiguous. Germline V gives CDR1 SGHNT, CDR2 YENEEA. There are 14 residues in the CDR3. V dropped 5 bases and J dropped 1 base, with 8 bases sitting between them. The CDR3 region is CASSSSGNTGELFF. As DNA, the CDR3 is TGTGCCAGCAGCAGCTCGGGGAACACCGGGGAGCTGTTTTTT.